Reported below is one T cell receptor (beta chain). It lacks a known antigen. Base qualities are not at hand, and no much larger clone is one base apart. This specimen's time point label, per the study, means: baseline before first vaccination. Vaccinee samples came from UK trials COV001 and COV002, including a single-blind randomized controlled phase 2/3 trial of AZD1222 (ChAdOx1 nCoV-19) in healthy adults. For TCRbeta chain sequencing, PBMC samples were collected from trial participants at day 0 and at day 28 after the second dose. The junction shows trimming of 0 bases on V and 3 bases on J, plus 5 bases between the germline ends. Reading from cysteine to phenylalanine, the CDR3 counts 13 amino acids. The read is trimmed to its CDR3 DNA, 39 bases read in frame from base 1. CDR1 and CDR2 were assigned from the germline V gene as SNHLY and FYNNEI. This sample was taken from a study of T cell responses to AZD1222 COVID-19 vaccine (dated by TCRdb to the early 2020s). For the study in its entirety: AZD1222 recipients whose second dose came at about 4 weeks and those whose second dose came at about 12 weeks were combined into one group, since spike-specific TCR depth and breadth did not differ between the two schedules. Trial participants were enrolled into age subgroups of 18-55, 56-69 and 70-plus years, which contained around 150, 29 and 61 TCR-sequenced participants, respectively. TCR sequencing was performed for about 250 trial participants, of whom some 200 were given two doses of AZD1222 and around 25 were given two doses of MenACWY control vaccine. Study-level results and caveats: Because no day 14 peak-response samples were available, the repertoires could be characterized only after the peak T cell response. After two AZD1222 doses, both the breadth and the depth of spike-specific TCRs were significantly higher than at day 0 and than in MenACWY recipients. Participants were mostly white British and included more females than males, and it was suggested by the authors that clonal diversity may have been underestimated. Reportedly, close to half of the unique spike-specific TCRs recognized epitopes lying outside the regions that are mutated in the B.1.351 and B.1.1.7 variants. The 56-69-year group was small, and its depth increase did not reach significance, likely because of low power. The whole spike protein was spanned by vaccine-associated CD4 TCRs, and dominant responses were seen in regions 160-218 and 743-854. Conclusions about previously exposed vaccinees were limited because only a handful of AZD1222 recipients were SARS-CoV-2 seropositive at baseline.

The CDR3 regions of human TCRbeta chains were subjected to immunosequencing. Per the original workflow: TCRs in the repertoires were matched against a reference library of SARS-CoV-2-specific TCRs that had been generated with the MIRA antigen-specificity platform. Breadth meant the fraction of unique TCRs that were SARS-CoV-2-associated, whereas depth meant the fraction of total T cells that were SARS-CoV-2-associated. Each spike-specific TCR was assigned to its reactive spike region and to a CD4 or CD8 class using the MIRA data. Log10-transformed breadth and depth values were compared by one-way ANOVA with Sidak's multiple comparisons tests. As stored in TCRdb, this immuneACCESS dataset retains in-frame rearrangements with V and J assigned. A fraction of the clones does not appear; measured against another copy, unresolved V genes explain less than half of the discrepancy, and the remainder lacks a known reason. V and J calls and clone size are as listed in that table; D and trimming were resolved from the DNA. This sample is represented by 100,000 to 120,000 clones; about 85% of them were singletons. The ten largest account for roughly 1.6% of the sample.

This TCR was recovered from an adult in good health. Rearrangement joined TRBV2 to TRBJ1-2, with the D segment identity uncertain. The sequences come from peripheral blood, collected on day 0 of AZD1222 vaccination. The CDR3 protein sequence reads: CASSEARYYGYTF. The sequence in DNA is TGTGCCAGCAGTGAAGCCAGATACTATGGCTACACCTTC.